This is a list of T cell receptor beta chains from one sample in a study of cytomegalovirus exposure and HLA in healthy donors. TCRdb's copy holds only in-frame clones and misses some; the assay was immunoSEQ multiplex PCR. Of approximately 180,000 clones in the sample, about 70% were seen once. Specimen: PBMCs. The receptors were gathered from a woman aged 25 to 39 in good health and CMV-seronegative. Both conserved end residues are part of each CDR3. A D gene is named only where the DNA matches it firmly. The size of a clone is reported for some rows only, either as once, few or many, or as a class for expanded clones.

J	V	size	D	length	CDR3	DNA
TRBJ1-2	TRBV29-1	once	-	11	CSGATMKGYTF	TGCAGCGGAGCAACTATGAAGGGCTACACCTTC
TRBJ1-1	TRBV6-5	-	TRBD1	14	CASRRDRAEIEAFF	TGTGCCAGCAGACGGGACAGGGCAGAAATTGAAGCTTTCTTT
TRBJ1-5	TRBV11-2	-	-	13	CASSFDSDQPQHF	TGTGCCAGCAGCTTCGACAGCGATCAGCCCCAGCATTTT
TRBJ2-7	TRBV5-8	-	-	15	CASSTFYRAFDEQYF	TGTGCCAGCTCCACCTTTTACAGGGCTTTCGACGAGCAGTACTTC
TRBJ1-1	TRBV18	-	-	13	CASSPPSGAEAFF	TGTGCCAGCTCACCACCGTCAGGTGCTGAAGCTTTCTTT
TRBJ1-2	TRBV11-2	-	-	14	CASSLVGGVEGYTF	TGTGCCAGCAGCTTAGTTGGGGGGGTGGAGGGCTACACCTTC
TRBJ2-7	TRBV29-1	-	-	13	CSVDGAGPYEQYF	TGCAGCGTTGATGGAGCGGGTCCCTACGAGCAGTACTTC
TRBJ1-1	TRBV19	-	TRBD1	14	CASSMRQGAPEAFF	TGTGCCAGTAGTATGCGGCAGGGGGCCCCTGAAGCTTTCTTT
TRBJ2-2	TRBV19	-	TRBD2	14	CASKVGGPSGELFF	TGTGCCAGTAAAGTGGGAGGGCCGTCCGGGGAGCTGTTTTTT
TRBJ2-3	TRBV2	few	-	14	CASSAQTYTDTQYF	TGTGCCAGCAGTGCCCAGACATACACAGATACGCAGTATTTT
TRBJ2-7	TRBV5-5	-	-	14	CASRGGAATYEQYF	TGTGCCAGCAGGGGGGGGGCCGCCACCTACGAGCAGTACTTC
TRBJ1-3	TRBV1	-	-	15	CTSSQARGHGNTIYF	TGCACCAGCAGCCAAGCTAGGGGGCATGGAAACACCATATATTTT
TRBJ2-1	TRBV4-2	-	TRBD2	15	CASSQALRQAGLQFF	TGTGCCAGCAGCCAAGCCCTGCGACAAGCGGGGTTACAGTTCTTC
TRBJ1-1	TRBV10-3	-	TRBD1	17	CAISDRTGATMNTEAFF	TGTGCCATCAGTGACAGGACAGGGGCCACCATGAACACTGAAGCTTTCTTT
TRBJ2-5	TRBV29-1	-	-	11	CSVRVEETQYF	TGCAGCGTCCGGGTCGAGGAGACCCAGTACTTC
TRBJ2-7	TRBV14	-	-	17	CASSPYAGLQGVGEQYF	TGTGCCAGCAGCCCATACGCGGGACTGCAGGGGGTAGGGGAGCAGTACTTC
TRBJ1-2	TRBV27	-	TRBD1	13	CASRWTGGYGYTF	TGTGCCAGCAGATGGACAGGGGGCTATGGCTACACCTTC
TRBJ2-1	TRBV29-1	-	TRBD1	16	CSVEGRTGAPYNEQFF	TGCAGCGTTGAAGGTCGGACAGGTGCGCCCTACAATGAGCAGTTCTTC
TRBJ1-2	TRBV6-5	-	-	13	CAIRSAGEGGYTF	TGTGCCATCCGCTCCGCAGGGGAAGGTGGCTACACCTTC
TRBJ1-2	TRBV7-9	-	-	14	CASTLSTGKGGYTF	TGTGCCAGCACCCTTAGTACAGGGAAGGGTGGCTACACCTTC
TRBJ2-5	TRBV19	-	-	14	CASSIAGVQETQYF	TGTGCCAGTAGTATCGCAGGGGTTCAGGAGACCCAGTACTTC
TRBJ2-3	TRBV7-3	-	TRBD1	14	CASRTGVHTDTQYF	TGTGCCAGCAGGACAGGGGTGCACACAGATACGCAGTATTTT
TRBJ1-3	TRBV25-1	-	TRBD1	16	CASSESGQGSGNTIYF	TGTGCCAGCAGTGAAAGCGGACAGGGGTCTGGAAACACCATATATTTT
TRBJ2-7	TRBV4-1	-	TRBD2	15	CASSQVSLAGYEQYF	TGCGCCAGCAGCCAAGTATCTCTAGCGGGGTACGAGCAGTACTTC
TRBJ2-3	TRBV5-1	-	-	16	CASSLISGGGADTQYF	TGCGCCAGCAGCTTAATATCGGGGGGCGGGGCAGATACGCAGTATTTT
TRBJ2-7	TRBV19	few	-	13	CASSEHRDYEQYF	TGTGCCAGTAGTGAGCACCGGGACTACGAGCAGTACTTC
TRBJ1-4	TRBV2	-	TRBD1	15	CASSEETGANEKLFF	TGTGCCAGCAGTGAAGAGACAGGGGCTAATGAAAAACTGTTTTTT
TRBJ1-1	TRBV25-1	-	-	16	CASSDLRGGASTEAFF	TGTGCCAGCAGTGACCTCCGAGGGGGGGCGAGTACTGAAGCTTTCTTT
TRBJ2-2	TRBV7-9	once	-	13	CASSLVATGELFF	TGTGCCAGCAGCTTAGTAGCCACCGGGGAGCTGTTTTTT
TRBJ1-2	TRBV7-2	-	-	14	CASSKLRSGVGYTF	TGTGCCAGCAGCAAATTACGGTCCGGGGTTGGCTACACCTTC
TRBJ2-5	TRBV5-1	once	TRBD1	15	CASTRTGDYQETQYF	TGCGCCAGCACCCGGACAGGGGATTACCAAGAGACCCAGTACTTC
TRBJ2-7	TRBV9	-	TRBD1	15	CASSPGTDPNTGQYF	TGTGCCAGCAGCCCAGGGACAGACCCTAATACGGGGCAGTACTTC
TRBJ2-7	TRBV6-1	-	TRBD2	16	CASSEYGGLSSYEQYF	TGTGCCAGCAGTGAATACGGGGGGTTGAGCTCCTACGAGCAGTACTTC